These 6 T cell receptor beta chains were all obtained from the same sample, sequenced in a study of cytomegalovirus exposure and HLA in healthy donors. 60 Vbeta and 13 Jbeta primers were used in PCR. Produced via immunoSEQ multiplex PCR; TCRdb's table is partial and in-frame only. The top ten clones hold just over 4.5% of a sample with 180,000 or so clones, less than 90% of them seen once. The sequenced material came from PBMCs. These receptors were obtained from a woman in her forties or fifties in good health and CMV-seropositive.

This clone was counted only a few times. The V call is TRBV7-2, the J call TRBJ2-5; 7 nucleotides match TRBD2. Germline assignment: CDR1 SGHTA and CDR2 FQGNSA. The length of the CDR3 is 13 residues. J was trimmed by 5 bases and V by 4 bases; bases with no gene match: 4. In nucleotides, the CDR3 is TGTGCCAGCAGCTGGGGGGGAGGCGAGACCCAGTACTTC. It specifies CASSWGGGETQYF.

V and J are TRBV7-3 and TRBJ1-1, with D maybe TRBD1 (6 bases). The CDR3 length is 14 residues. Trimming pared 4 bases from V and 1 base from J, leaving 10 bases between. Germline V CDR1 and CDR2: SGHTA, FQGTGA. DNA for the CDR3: TGTGCCAGCAGCTCGGGACACTCGAACACTGAAGCTTTCTTT. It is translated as CASSSGHSNTEAFF.

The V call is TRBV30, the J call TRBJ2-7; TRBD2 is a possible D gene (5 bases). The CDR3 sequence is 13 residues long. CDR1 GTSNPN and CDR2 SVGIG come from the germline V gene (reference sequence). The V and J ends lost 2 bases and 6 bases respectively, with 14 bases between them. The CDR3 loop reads CAWSPAAGREQYF. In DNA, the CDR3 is TGTGCCTGGAGTCCCGCGGCGGGCCGCGAGCAGTACTTC.

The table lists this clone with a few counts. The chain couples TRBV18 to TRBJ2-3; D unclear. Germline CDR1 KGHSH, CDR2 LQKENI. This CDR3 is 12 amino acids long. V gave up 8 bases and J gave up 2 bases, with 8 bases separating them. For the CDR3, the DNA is TGTGCCAGCGCCCAGTACACAGATACGCAGTATTTT. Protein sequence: CASAQYTDTQYF. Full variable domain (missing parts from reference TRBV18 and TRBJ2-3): NAGVMQNPRHLVRRRGQEARLRCSPMKGHSHVYWYRQLPEEGLKFMVYLQKENIIDESGMPKERFSAEFPKEGPSILRIQQVVRGDSAAYFCASAQYTDTQYFGPGTRLTVL.

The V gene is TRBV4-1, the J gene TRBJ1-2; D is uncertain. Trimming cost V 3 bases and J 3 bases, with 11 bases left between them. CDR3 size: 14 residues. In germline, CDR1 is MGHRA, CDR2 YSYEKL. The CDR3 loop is CASSQGETYYGYTF. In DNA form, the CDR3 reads TGCGCCAGCAGCCAGGGCGAGACATACTATGGCTACACCTTC.

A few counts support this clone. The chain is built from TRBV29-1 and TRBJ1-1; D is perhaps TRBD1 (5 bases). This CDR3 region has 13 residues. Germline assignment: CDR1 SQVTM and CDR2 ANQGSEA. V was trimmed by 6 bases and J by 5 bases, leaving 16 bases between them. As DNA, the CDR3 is TGCAGCGTCGCGGCGGGGCTTTGGACTGAAGCTTTCTTT. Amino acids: CSVAAGLWTEAFF.